This TCR beta chain was sequenced in a study of untreated major depressive disorder. Trimming removed 7 bases from V and 16 bases from J, with 16 bases in between. This CDR3 region has 11 residues. Germline lookup yields CDR1 LNHDA and CDR2 SQIVND (reference sequence). Clones were read by immunoSEQ multiplex PCR, and TCRdb kept only the in-frame ones, dropping some. This repertoire shows 21,000 or so clones, around 87% found once; its top ten account for around 4.9%. The rearrangement joins TRBV19 to TRBJ2-2; the D is unclear. The sequence was collected from a woman in her twenties or thirties in good health. The sequencing sample was made of CD4+ T cells from PBMCs. CDR3 residues: CASKRAPEQFF. CDR3 in DNA: TGTGCCAGTAAAAGGGCACCGGAACAGTTTTTT.